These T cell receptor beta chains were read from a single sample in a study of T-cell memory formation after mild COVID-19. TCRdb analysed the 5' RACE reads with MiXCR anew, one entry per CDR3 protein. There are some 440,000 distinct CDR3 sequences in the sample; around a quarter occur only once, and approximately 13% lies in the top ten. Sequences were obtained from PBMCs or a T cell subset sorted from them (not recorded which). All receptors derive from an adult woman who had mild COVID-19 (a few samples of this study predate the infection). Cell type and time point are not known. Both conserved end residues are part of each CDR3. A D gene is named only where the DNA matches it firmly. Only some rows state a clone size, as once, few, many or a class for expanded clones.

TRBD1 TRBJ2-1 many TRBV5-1 CASSSRDSSYNEQFF TGCGCCAGCAGCTCCCGGGACAGCTCCTACAATGAGCAGTTCTTC
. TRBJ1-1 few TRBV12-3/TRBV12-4 CASSYTLLATEAFF TGTGCCAGCAGTTATACCCTCTTGGCCACTGAAGCTTTCTTT
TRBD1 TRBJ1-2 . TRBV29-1 CSVGDRVQGTF TGCAGCGTTGGGGACAGGGTACAAGGCACCTTC
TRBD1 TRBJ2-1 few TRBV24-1 CATSDLTGPNHNEQFF TGTGCCACCAGTGACCTGACAGGGCCTAATCACAATGAGCAGTTCTTC
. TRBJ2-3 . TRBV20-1 CSAPFEPDTQYF TGCAGTGCTCCCTTCGAGCCCGATACGCAGTATTTT
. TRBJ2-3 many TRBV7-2 CASRKKQGSATDTQYF TGTGCCAGCAGGAAAAAACAGGGCAGCGCGACAGATACGCAGTATTTT
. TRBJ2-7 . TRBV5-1 CASSLYASEAYEQYF TGCGCCAGCAGCTTGTACGCTAGCGAGGCCTACGAGCAGTACTTC
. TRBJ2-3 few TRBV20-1 CSARSTQGVTDTQYF TGCAGTGCTAGAAGCACCCAAGGAGTCACAGATACGCAGTATTTT
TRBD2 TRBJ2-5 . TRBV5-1 CASSLANPSGAETQYF TGCGCCAGCAGCTTGGCCAACCCTAGCGGGGCGGAGACCCAGTACTTC
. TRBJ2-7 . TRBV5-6 CASRGLSLSRQYF TGTGCCAGCAGGGGACTTAGCTTAAGTCGGCAGTACTTC
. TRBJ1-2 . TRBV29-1 CSVDGGPGGYTF TGCAGCGTTGATGGCGGCCCGGGTGGCTACACCTTC
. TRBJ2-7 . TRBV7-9 CASSLPGDYEQYF TGTGCCAGCAGCTTACCGGGGGACTACGAGCAGTACTTC
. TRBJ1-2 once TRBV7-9 CASSLAHREDGYTF TGTGCCAGCAGCTTAGCGCACAGGGAAGATGGCTACACCTTC
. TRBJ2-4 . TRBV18 CASSPDGGRNIQYF TGTGCCAGCTCACCGGACGGTGGGCGAAACATTCAGTACTTC
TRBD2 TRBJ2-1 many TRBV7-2 CASSLEPSGNGLDEQFF TGTGCCAGCAGCTTAGAGCCTAGCGGGAATGGTCTGGATGAGCAGTTCTTC